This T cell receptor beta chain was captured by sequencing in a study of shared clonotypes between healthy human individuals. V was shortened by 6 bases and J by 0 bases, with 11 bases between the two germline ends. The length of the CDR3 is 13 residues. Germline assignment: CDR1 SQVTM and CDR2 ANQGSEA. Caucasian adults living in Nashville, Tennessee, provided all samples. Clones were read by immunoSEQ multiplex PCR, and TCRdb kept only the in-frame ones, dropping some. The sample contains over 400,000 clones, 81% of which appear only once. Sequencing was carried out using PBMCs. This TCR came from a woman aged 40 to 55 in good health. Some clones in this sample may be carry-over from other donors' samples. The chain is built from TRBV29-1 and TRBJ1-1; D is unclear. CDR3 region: CSVIDIMNTEAFF. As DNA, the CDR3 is TGCAGCGTCATAGACATCATGAACACTGAAGCTTTCTTT.